Each of the 30 T cell receptor beta chains below was sequenced from the same sample in a study of blood T cell repertoires in COVID-19. Profiling relied on immunoSEQ multiplex PCR, and the TCRdb table lists in-frame clones only, not all of them. The sample has around 250,000 clones, 84% seen once; the top ten hold more than 1.5%. Input material: peripheral blood. Receptors were obtained from a middle-aged woman who had recovered from COVID-19.

This clone is a singleton in its sample. This chain uses TRBV2 with TRBJ2-7; no firm D call. The CDR3 is made up of 12 amino acids. From germline, CDR1 is SNHLY and CDR2 FYNNEI. The ends were cut back, 6 bases at V and 0 bases at J, with 6 bases in the middle. CDR3 region: CASSPSSYEQYF. Written as DNA, the CDR3 is TGTGCCAGCAGCCCATCCTCCTACGAGCAGTACTTC.

This clone was seen only a few times. J is TRBJ2-7 and V is TRBV28; 7 nucleotides agree with TRBD2. The CDR3 consists of 18 residues. The germline CDR1 and CDR2 sequences are MDHEN and SYDVKM. Trimming cost V 6 bases and J 2 bases; bases outside gene matches: 19. Here the CDR3 DNA reads TGTGCCAGCAGGGGGGGGACGGCATACTCGATTATAACCTACGAGCAGTACTTC. Translated, it gives CASRGGTAYSIITYEQYF.

The chain links TRBV19 to TRBJ2-3, with D maybe TRBD2 (6 bases). V gave up 10 bases and J gave up 2 bases, with 19 bases separating them. Germline CDR1 and CDR2: LNHDA and SQIVND (reference sequence). The CDR3 runs to 15 residues. This CDR3 is CATLLREADTDTQYF. CDR3 bases: TGTGCCACCCTCCTGAGGGAGGCTGACACAGATACGCAGTATTTT.

The chain has TRBV28 and TRBJ1-2, with a tentative D call TRBD1 (5 bases). Trimming cost V 7 bases and J 2 bases, with 17 bases left between them. Germline V CDR1 and CDR2: MDHEN, SYDVKM. The CDR3 extends over 15 amino acids. The CDR3 DNA reads as TGTGCCAGCAACCCAGGGACTTTCGGGAACTATGGCTACACCTTC. It yields the protein CASNPGTFGNYGYTF.

The chain recombines TRBV6-6 with TRBJ1-6; 9 positions match TRBD1. Germline V gives CDR1 MNHNY, CDR2 SVGAGI (reference sequence). This CDR3 has 20 residues. V trimming: 5 bases; J trimming: 7 bases; junction bases outside the gene matches: 21. CDR3 in amino acids: CASSPWYNPSRDRANSPLHF. The CDR3 DNA is TGTGCCAGCAGTCCCTGGTATAACCCGTCCCGGGACAGGGCAAATTCACCCCTCCACTTT.

The rearrangement links TRBV5-1 to TRBJ2-5; 8 bases match TRBD1. V was pared by 3 bases and J by 4 bases, with 17 bases of the junction left unmatched. Germline loops: CDR1 SGHRS, CDR2 YFSETQ. The CDR3 covers 18 residues. CDR3: CASSSTQLGQGIRETQYF. CDR3 nucleotides: TGCGCCAGCAGCTCAACTCAGCTCGGACAGGGTATACGAGAGACCCAGTACTTC.

The gene calls are TRBV5-1 and TRBJ2-3; D is undetermined. The CDR3 loop spans 13 amino acids. V was pared by 7 bases and J by 4 bases, with 13 bases between. CDR1 SGHRS and CDR2 YFSETQ come from the germline V gene. CDR3 nucleotides: TGCGCCAGCTTCATTTCGGGTTCAGATACGCAGTATTTT. Encoded protein: CASFISGSDTQYF.

The genes are TRBV14 and TRBJ1-2, with 9 nucleotides matching TRBD1. Trimming cost V 4 bases and J 7 bases; bases outside gene matches: 16. The CDR3 is 17 amino acids. Per germline, CDR1 SGHDN and CDR2 FVKESK. The CDR3 DNA follows: TGTGCCAGCAGCCCGTTTACGCGACAGGGGGAAATTCGTGGCTACACCTTC. Amino acids: CASSPFTRQGEIRGYTF. Full variable domain (outside the CDR3, taken from reference TRBV14 and TRBJ1-2): EAGVTQFPSHSVIEKGQTVTLRCDPISGHDNLYWYRRVMGKEIKFLLHFVKESKQDESGMPNNRFLAERTGGTYSTLKVQPAELEDSGVYFCASSPFTRQGEIRGYTFGSGTRLTVV.

This CDR3 reads CAWSLGTVNQPQHF. The CDR3 DNA reads TGTGCCTGGAGCCTAGGGACAGTCAATCAGCCCCAGCATTTT. This rearrangement joins TRBV30 to TRBJ1-5, with TRBD1 matching over 7 bases. The trim removed 3 bases at V and 3 bases at J, leaving 5 bases unmatched. Germline lookup yields CDR1 GTSNPN and CDR2 SVGIG (reference sequence). There are 14 residues in the CDR3.

This clone appeared a single time. Here the CDR3 DNA reads TGTGCCAGCACCGGGACAGGGGGCAGGTACGAGCAGTACTTC. Its protein is CASTGTGGRYEQYF. The chain uses TRBV2 and TRBJ2-7; 12 bases fit TRBD1. CDR1 and CDR2 (germline): SNHLY, FYNNEI. The CDR3 is 14 residues long. The V and J ends lost 7 bases and 4 bases, in that order; junction bases with no gene match: 5.

This clone was observed a single time. J is TRBJ1-5 and V is TRBV7-7; D unresolved. V was pared by 5 bases and J by 2 bases, with 13 bases between. This CDR3 is 15 amino acids long. Germline V gene sequence: CDR1 SSHAT, CDR2 FNYEAQ (reference sequence). The CDR3 nucleotides read TGTGCCAGCAGCCCCCTCGGGGTCGGCAATCAGCCCCAGCATTTT. Its protein is CASSPLGVGNQPQHF.

The gene calls are TRBV28 and TRBJ1-2; possible D gene TRBD1, 6 bases. Germline V lookup: CDR1 MDHEN, CDR2 SYDVKM. Between the trimmed V and J ends, which lost 10 bases and 4 bases, there was a span of 13 bases. The length of the CDR3 is 12 residues. CDR3 bases: TGTGCCATTACGACAGGCTCCTATGGCTACACCTTC. Protein sequence: CAITTGSYGYTF.

The V call is TRBV3-1 (or the pseudogene TRBV3-2), the J call TRBJ1-1; no reliable D call. Trimming removed 1 base from V and 4 bases from J, with 10 bases in between. Germline lookup yields CDR1 LGHDT and CDR2 YNNKEL (reference sequence). The CDR3 loop spans 14 amino acids. CDR3 protein: CASSQGWARTEAFF. The CDR3 region has the DNA TGTGCCAGCAGCCAAGGGTGGGCCCGCACTGAAGCTTTCTTT.

V usage is TRBV12-3 or TRBV12-4 and J usage is TRBJ1-1, with unresolved D. This CDR3 contains 11 residues. Trimming stripped 5 bases from V and 2 bases from J, with 3 bases between. CDR3 DNA sequence: TGTGCCAGCAGTCCTAACACTGAAGCTTTCTTT. Translating it yields CASSPNTEAFF.

This clone was detected only once. The chain carries TRBV7-8 and TRBJ1-5; 8 bases fit TRBD1. The CDR3 spans 16 residues. Germline lookup yields CDR1 SGHVS and CDR2 FQNEAQ. J gave up 0 bases and V 4 bases, and 5 bases lay outside the gene matches. The DNA of the CDR3 is TGTGCCAGCAGCTCCCGGACAGGGTTTAGCAATCAGCCCCAGCATTTT. This encodes CASSSRTGFSNQPQHF. The whole variable domain, filled in from reference TRBV7-8 and TRBJ1-5, reads GAGVSQSPRYKVAKRGQDVALRCDPISGHVSLFWYQQALGQGPEFLTYFQNEAQLDKSGLPSDRFFAERPEGSVSTLKIQRTQQEDSAVYLCASSSRTGFSNQPQHFGDGTRLSIL.

This sequence joins TRBV19 and TRBJ1-5, with a tentative D call TRBD1 (6 bases). Germline loops: CDR1 LNHDA, CDR2 SQIVND (reference sequence). V lost 1 base to trimming and J lost 6 bases, with 7 bases between them. The CDR3 contains 13 residues. The CDR3 DNA follows: TGTGCCAGTAGTATAGGGGACATTCAGCCCCAGCATTTT. Encoded protein: CASSIGDIQPQHF.

The chain recombines TRBV28 with TRBJ1-5; 8 bases agree with TRBD1. Germline-derived CDR1 and CDR2 are MDHEN and SYDVKM. This CDR3 is 15 amino acids long. Trimming took 7 bases from V and 6 from J; bases not matched to a gene: 11. The DNA of the CDR3 is TGTGCCAGCAACGGAGACAGGGGATTTCTTCAGCCCCAGCATTTT. It encodes CASNGDRGFLQPQHF.

As DNA, the CDR3 is TGTGCCAGCAGTCCAGGAGACAGAAGGTATGGCTACACCTTC. It encodes CASSPGDRRYGYTF. V usage is TRBV6-2 or TRBV6-3 and J usage is TRBJ1-2; possible D gene TRBD1, 5 bases. The CDR3 sequence is 14 residues long. V dropped 5 bases and J dropped 5 bases, with 15 bases sitting between them. The germline gives CDR1 MNHEY, CDR2 SVGEGT.

The chain links TRBV27 to TRBJ1-1; 7 nucleotides align to TRBD1. CDR1 MNHEY and CDR2 SMNVEV come from the germline V gene (reference sequence). Germline trimming cut 2 bases from V and 5 bases from J; bases unmatched to any gene: 2. This CDR3 comprises 13 residues. The CDR3 sequence is CASSLRGLTEAFF. The CDR3 coding sequence is TGTGCCAGCAGTTTAAGGGGGCTAACTGAAGCTTTCTTT.

This clone showed up just a few times. The chain couples TRBV5-4 to TRBJ1-2; D is unresolved. CDR1 SGHNT and CDR2 YYREEE come from the germline V gene (reference sequence). Trimming took 2 bases from V and 8 from J, leaving 16 bases between them. The CDR3 length is 14 residues. CDR3 DNA: TGTGCCAGCAGCTTCGCTAGGGAGAAAGAAGGCTACACCTTC. This encodes CASSFAREKEGYTF.

V is TRBV14 and J is TRBJ2-7, with TRBD2 as a possible D gene (7 bases). The CDR3 has 17 amino acids. Trimming took off 1 base at V and 3 bases at J, with 19 bases between the two ends. Germline lookup yields CDR1 SGHDN and CDR2 FVKESK. DNA of the CDR3: TGTGCCAGCAGCCAAGTGGGGGCGGGGGCACCTATCTACGAGCAGTACTTC. This sequence encodes CASSQVGAGAPIYEQYF.

The chain employs TRBV18 and TRBJ2-7; TRBD1 might be the D (6 bases). Trimming cost V 6 bases and J 2 bases, with 14 bases left between them. Germline V gives CDR1 KGHSH, CDR2 LQKENI. The CDR3 is 14 residues long. The CDR3 DNA sequence: TGTGCCAGCTCTCCAAACAGGGTTACCTACGAGCAGTACTTC. It is translated as CASSPNRVTYEQYF. Full variable domain (rest looked up from reference TRBV18 and TRBJ2-7): NAGVMQNPRHLVRRRGQEARLRCSPMKGHSHVYWYRQLPEEGLKFMVYLQKENIIDESGMPKERFSAEFPKEGPSILRIQQVVRGDSAAYFCASSPNRVTYEQYFGPGTRLTVT.

CDR3 coding DNA: TGTGCCTGGAACGCCGGGACAGGCCCTGGAAACACCATATATTTT. Translation gives CAWNAGTGPGNTIYF. The gene calls are TRBV30 and TRBJ1-3; 8 nucleotides align to TRBD1. The CDR3 spans 15 residues. V was clipped by 4 bases and J by 2 bases; unmatched bases: 7. Germline V gene data show CDR1 as GTSNPN and CDR2 as SVGIG (reference sequence).

J is TRBJ2-7 and V is TRBV24-1; 7 bases are a match to TRBD2. Germline V gene data show CDR1 as KGHDR and CDR2 as SFDVKD. This CDR3 has 13 amino acids. After removal of 5 bases from V and 1 base from J, the junction contained 1 base not matched to a gene. Here the CDR3 reads CATSAGGSYEQYF. The CDR3 bases are TGTGCCACCAGTGCGGGGGGATCCTACGAGCAGTACTTC.

The rearrangement links TRBV4-1 to TRBJ1-5; D not certain. The CDR3 has 13 amino acids. Trimming pared 0 bases from V and 6 bases from J, leaving 6 bases between. CDR1 and CDR2 (germline): MGHRA, YSYEKL. The CDR3 coding sequence is TGCGCCAGCAGCCAAGACGAGCGTCAGCCCCAGCATTTT. This gives the protein CASSQDERQPQHF.

J is TRBJ1-6 and V is TRBV2; no clear D gene. With 3 bases removed from V and 10 bases from J, the gap between germline ends came to 10 bases. Germline V gene data show CDR1 as SNHLY and CDR2 as FYNNEI. This CDR3 is 13 amino acids long. CDR3 nucleotides: TGTGCCAGCAGTGACAACACCGGGTCACCCCTCCACTTT. It yields the protein CASSDNTGSPLHF.

The CDR3 nucleotides read TGCGCCAGCAGCTTGCAAGATACGCAGTATTTT. Its translation: CASSLQDTQYF. This sequence joins TRBV5-1 and TRBJ2-3; D is undetermined. The length of the CDR3 is 11 residues. V was shortened by 1 base and J by 5 bases, with 2 bases between the two germline ends. Germline loops: CDR1 SGHRS, CDR2 YFSETQ.

This chain connects TRBV20-1 to TRBJ1-1; D ambiguous. CDR1 is DFQATT, CDR2 SNEGSKA, per germline (reference sequence). The CDR3 length is 11 residues. The V end lost 3 bases, the J end lost 7 bases, and 9 bases lay between the germline ends. The CDR3: CSASSTFEAFF. DNA of the CDR3: TGCAGTGCTAGCTCGACATTTGAAGCTTTCTTT.

This clone was detected only once. J is TRBJ2-3 and V is TRBV27, with 10 bases identical to TRBD1. The junction had 6 bases not matched to a gene; V was cut back by 5 bases and J by 1 base. Germline CDR1 MNHEY, CDR2 SMNVEV (reference sequence). CDR3 length: 16 amino acids. This CDR3 is CASSLYGTGGTDTQYF. The CDR3 nucleotides read TGTGCCAGCAGTCTCTACGGGACAGGGGGCACAGATACGCAGTATTTT.

The chain employs TRBV9 and TRBJ1-6; D unresolved. The CDR3 covers 14 residues. Trimming removed 3 bases from V and 3 bases from J, with 7 bases in between. Per the germline V gene, CDR1 is SGDLS and CDR2 is YYNGEE. The CDR3 spells CASSGGDYNSPLHF. In nucleotides, the CDR3 is TGTGCCAGCAGCGGGGGAGACTATAATTCACCCCTCCACTTT.